A selection of T cell receptor beta chains follows, all from one sample in a study of blood T cell repertoires in COVID-19. The table came from immunoSEQ multiplex PCR; TCRdb's copy has only in-frame clones and leaves some out. The profile covers hundreds of thousands of clones, with roughly nine tenths appearing a single time and 0.95% to 1.3% taken by the ten largest. Sequenced: PBMCs or T cells enriched from blood (not recorded which). The receptors come from a young man who had recovered from COVID-19. CDR3s include the opening cysteine and the closing phenylalanine or tryptophan. The order of the fields is CDR3 DNA, CDR3 protein, D gene, J gene, clone size, V gene. The D gene is left open where the match is weak. Not every row has a clone size; where given, it reads once, few, many or a size class.

CDR3nt: TGTGCTAGTGGTTCCGCAGGTCTCCTCTCCTACGAGCAGTACTTC
CDR3aa: CASGSAGLLSYEQYF
d_gene: -
j_gene: TRBJ2-7
abundance: -
v_gene: TRBV12-5

CDR3nt: TGTGCCACCCAAAGGGGCCCTAACAATGAGCAGTTCTTC
CDR3aa: CATQRGPNNEQFF
d_gene: -
j_gene: TRBJ2-1
abundance: -
v_gene: TRBV15

CDR3nt: TGTGCCAGCTCACCACCTAGCGGGGGTTCCTACGAGCAGTACTTC
CDR3aa: CASSPPSGGSYEQYF
d_gene: TRBD2
j_gene: TRBJ2-7
abundance: -
v_gene: TRBV18

CDR3nt: TGTGCCAGCAGCCCCTGGCCCGGAGGCACAGATACGCAGTATTTT
CDR3aa: CASSPWPGGTDTQYF
d_gene: -
j_gene: TRBJ2-3
abundance: -
v_gene: TRBV3-1/TRBV3-2

CDR3nt: TGTGCCTGGAGTGTCCGGGGGAGTACTGAAGCTTTCTTT
CDR3aa: CAWSVRGSTEAFF
d_gene: -
j_gene: TRBJ1-1
abundance: once
v_gene: TRBV30

CDR3nt: TGTGCCAGCAGCCAAGTCTCCGGGTTCGAGCAGTACTTC
CDR3aa: CASSQVSGFEQYF
d_gene: -
j_gene: TRBJ2-7
abundance: -
v_gene: TRBV14

CDR3nt: TGTGCCAGCAGCTTACGGGGGCGGGAGATCTCAGATACGCAGTATTTT
CDR3aa: CASSLRGREISDTQYF
d_gene: -
j_gene: TRBJ2-3
abundance: -
v_gene: TRBV13

CDR3nt: TGTGCCAGTAGCCGACAGGGACCTAATGAAAAACTGTTTTTT
CDR3aa: CASSRQGPNEKLFF
d_gene: TRBD1
j_gene: TRBJ1-4
abundance: -
v_gene: TRBV19

CDR3nt: TGTGCCAGCAGCTCCGGGGTCTTAGGGAGCACTGAAGCTTTCTTT
CDR3aa: CASSSGVLGSTEAFF
d_gene: -
j_gene: TRBJ1-1
abundance: -
v_gene: TRBV7-6

CDR3nt: TGTGCCAGTAGTATCCTCTTCGGGGAATCACCCCTCCACTTT
CDR3aa: CASSILFGESPLHF
d_gene: -
j_gene: TRBJ1-6
abundance: few
v_gene: TRBV19

CDR3nt: TGTGCCAGCTCACCCGGGACTAGCGGGACAGATACGCAGTATTTT
CDR3aa: CASSPGTSGTDTQYF
d_gene: TRBD2
j_gene: TRBJ2-3
abundance: -
v_gene: TRBV18

CDR3nt: TGTGCCAGCAGCCCTATGACAGGGACGAATAATGGCTACACCTTC
CDR3aa: CASSPMTGTNNGYTF
d_gene: TRBD1
j_gene: TRBJ1-2
abundance: -
v_gene: TRBV11-2

CDR3nt: TGTGCCAGCATTACTTTGCGGGAGTACCATTACCAAGAGACCCAGTACTTC
CDR3aa: CASITLREYHYQETQYF
d_gene: -
j_gene: TRBJ2-5
abundance: -
v_gene: TRBV21-1

CDR3nt: TGTGCCAGTAGTGTGGGAGTGAACACCGGGGAGCTGTTTTTT
CDR3aa: CASSVGVNTGELFF
d_gene: -
j_gene: TRBJ2-2
abundance: once
v_gene: TRBV19

CDR3nt: TGTGCCAGCAGTCCCCGTCTGTGGGACTTCACAGATACGCAGTATTTT
CDR3aa: CASSPRLWDFTDTQYF
d_gene: -
j_gene: TRBJ2-3
abundance: -
v_gene: TRBV28

CDR3nt: TGTGCCACCAGCAGAGATCCTAGCTCCTACGAGCAGTACTTC
CDR3aa: CATSRDPSSYEQYF
d_gene: -
j_gene: TRBJ2-7
abundance: -
v_gene: TRBV15

CDR3nt: TGTGCCAGTAGTTTGGGACTAGCGGGGAGGGGGTACGGGGAGCTGTTTTTT
CDR3aa: CASSLGLAGRGYGELFF
d_gene: TRBD2
j_gene: TRBJ2-2
abundance: once
v_gene: TRBV19

CDR3nt: TGTGCCAGCAGCCCCGACAGTCACAATCAGCCCCAGCATTTT
CDR3aa: CASSPDSHNQPQHF
d_gene: -
j_gene: TRBJ1-5
abundance: -
v_gene: TRBV6-5

CDR3nt: TGTGCCAGCAGCGTTACAGGGTATAGGAGCACCGGGGAGCTGTTTTTT
CDR3aa: CASSVTGYRSTGELFF
d_gene: -
j_gene: TRBJ2-2
abundance: -
v_gene: TRBV6-4

CDR3nt: TGTGCCAGCAGCAAAGGTAACAACCTCTATGGCTACACCTTC
CDR3aa: CASSKGNNLYGYTF
d_gene: -
j_gene: TRBJ1-2
abundance: once
v_gene: TRBV21-1

CDR3nt: TGTGCCAGCAGGCCCACAGGGACGGGTACCGGGGAGCTGTTTTTT
CDR3aa: CASRPTGTGTGELFF
d_gene: -
j_gene: TRBJ2-2
abundance: -
v_gene: TRBV6-5

CDR3nt: TGTGCCTCTTCAGACTACTCCTACAATGAGCAGTTCTTC
CDR3aa: CASSDYSYNEQFF
d_gene: -
j_gene: TRBJ2-1
abundance: -
v_gene: TRBV24-1

CDR3nt: TGTGCCATCAGTCCCGGCGGAGCCACTGAAGCTTTCTTT
CDR3aa: CAISPGGATEAFF
d_gene: -
j_gene: TRBJ1-1
abundance: -
v_gene: TRBV10-3

CDR3nt: TGTGCCAGCAGACCTAGCGGGGGCCAAGAGACCCAGTACTTC
CDR3aa: CASRPSGGQETQYF
d_gene: TRBD2
j_gene: TRBJ2-5
abundance: -
v_gene: TRBV28

CDR3nt: TGTGCCTGCCTCGGACAGGGCCAAAATCAGCCCCAGCATTTT
CDR3aa: CACLGQGQNQPQHF
d_gene: TRBD1
j_gene: TRBJ1-5
abundance: -
v_gene: TRBV30

CDR3nt: TGTGCCAGCAGCCCAGGGGACAGACTCTACGAGCAGTACTTC
CDR3aa: CASSPGDRLYEQYF
d_gene: TRBD1
j_gene: TRBJ2-7
abundance: few
v_gene: TRBV7-3

CDR3nt: TGTGCCAGCAGCTTCCTAGCGGGAGGGACCACAGATACGCAGTATTTT
CDR3aa: CASSFLAGGTTDTQYF
d_gene: TRBD2
j_gene: TRBJ2-3
abundance: -
v_gene: TRBV7-3

CDR3nt: TGTGCCAGCATCCGTCTCCCGGGAGGGGAAAATGAGCAGTTCTTC
CDR3aa: CASIRLPGGENEQFF
d_gene: TRBD2
j_gene: TRBJ2-1
abundance: -
v_gene: TRBV5-6

CDR3nt: TGTGCCAGCACCGGACTTAGCGGGATACTAGGCACAGATACGCAGTATTTT
CDR3aa: CASTGLSGILGTDTQYF
d_gene: TRBD2
j_gene: TRBJ2-3
abundance: few
v_gene: TRBV3-1/TRBV3-2

CDR3nt: TGTGCCAGCAGCCTACTAGCGGAGAACACCGGGGAGCTGTTTTTT
CDR3aa: CASSLLAENTGELFF
d_gene: TRBD2
j_gene: TRBJ2-2
abundance: -
v_gene: TRBV9

CDR3nt: TGTGCCAGCAGCGACAGGGGGCGCCTGGAGACCCAGTACTTC
CDR3aa: CASSDRGRLETQYF
d_gene: TRBD1
j_gene: TRBJ2-5
abundance: -
v_gene: TRBV6-5

CDR3nt: TGTGCCATCAGTGAAGGGCAGGGATTCACTGAAGCTTTCTTT
CDR3aa: CAISEGQGFTEAFF
d_gene: -
j_gene: TRBJ1-1
abundance: -
v_gene: TRBV10-3

CDR3nt: TGTGCCAGCAGTCGATCCGGCGAGCAGTACTTC
CDR3aa: CASSRSGEQYF
d_gene: -
j_gene: TRBJ2-7
abundance: many
v_gene: TRBV6-2/TRBV6-3

CDR3nt: TGTGCCAGCGGAGACAGGGACATGCAGTTCTTC
CDR3aa: CASGDRDMQFF
d_gene: TRBD1
j_gene: TRBJ2-1
abundance: -
v_gene: TRBV28

CDR3nt: TGTGCCATCAACGCAGGACTCCTCCAAGAGACCCAGTACTTC
CDR3aa: CAINAGLLQETQYF
d_gene: -
j_gene: TRBJ2-5
abundance: -
v_gene: TRBV10-3

CDR3nt: TGTGCCAGCAGTTCCGGAGTTAACTATGGCTACACCTTC
CDR3aa: CASSSGVNYGYTF
d_gene: -
j_gene: TRBJ1-2
abundance: -
v_gene: TRBV28

CDR3nt: TGTGCCAGCAGCTTAGTGGTCAATGGGGGACAGGGCTATGGCTACACCTTC
CDR3aa: CASSLVVNGGQGYGYTF
d_gene: TRBD1
j_gene: TRBJ1-2
abundance: -
v_gene: TRBV11-2

CDR3nt: TGCGCCAGCAGCGGAGGGGGGACAGAGTTCTTC
CDR3aa: CASSGGGTEFF
d_gene: TRBD1
j_gene: TRBJ1-2
abundance: -
v_gene: TRBV5-1

CDR3nt: TGTGCCAGCAGTTTTTCCCGGGGGAGAGGTGGAGGCTACACCTTC
CDR3aa: CASSFSRGRGGGYTF
d_gene: -
j_gene: TRBJ1-2
abundance: -
v_gene: TRBV28

CDR3nt: TGTGCCAGCAGTTCCCCGGGCAGGGGAATTGCCGGGGAGCTGTTTTTT
CDR3aa: CASSSPGRGIAGELFF
d_gene: -
j_gene: TRBJ2-2
abundance: -
v_gene: TRBV27

CDR3nt: TGTGCCAGCAGCCTAGCCCGGGAGTGGGGCACCGGGGAGCTGTTTTTT
CDR3aa: CASSLAREWGTGELFF
d_gene: -
j_gene: TRBJ2-2
abundance: -
v_gene: TRBV7-9

CDR3nt: TGTGCCAGCAGCTTAGCGAGTACTTCCTCCTCCTACGAGCAGTACTTC
CDR3aa: CASSLASTSSSYEQYF
d_gene: -
j_gene: TRBJ2-7
abundance: -
v_gene: TRBV7-8

CDR3nt: TGTGCCAGCACCTTGAGGTTTACTGAAGCTTTCTTT
CDR3aa: CASTLRFTEAFF
d_gene: -
j_gene: TRBJ1-1
abundance: -
v_gene: TRBV12-3/TRBV12-4

CDR3nt: TGTGCCACCAGCAGAGTAGCGGGGACCCAGTACTTC
CDR3aa: CATSRVAGTQYF
d_gene: TRBD2
j_gene: TRBJ2-5
abundance: -
v_gene: TRBV15

CDR3nt: TGTGCCAGTAGTATAATGGGGGCCGCGTCGGGCTACGAGCAGTACTTC
CDR3aa: CASSIMGAASGYEQYF
d_gene: -
j_gene: TRBJ2-7
abundance: once
v_gene: TRBV19

CDR3nt: TGTGCCAGCAGCCTACAGGGTAACTCACCCCTCCACTTT
CDR3aa: CASSLQGNSPLHF
d_gene: -
j_gene: TRBJ1-6
abundance: -
v_gene: TRBV7-9

CDR3nt: TGTGCCAGCAGTACCTCTTTTGGGGCCGAGCAGTACTTC
CDR3aa: CASSTSFGAEQYF
d_gene: -
j_gene: TRBJ2-7
abundance: -
v_gene: TRBV28

CDR3nt: TGTGCCAGCGGACCAGGGTTTTCCTACGAGCAGTACTTC
CDR3aa: CASGPGFSYEQYF
d_gene: -
j_gene: TRBJ2-7
abundance: -
v_gene: TRBV28

CDR3nt: TGTGCCATCAGTGATTTTGACAGAACCTACGAGCAGTACTTC
CDR3aa: CAISDFDRTYEQYF
d_gene: -
j_gene: TRBJ2-7
abundance: -
v_gene: TRBV10-3